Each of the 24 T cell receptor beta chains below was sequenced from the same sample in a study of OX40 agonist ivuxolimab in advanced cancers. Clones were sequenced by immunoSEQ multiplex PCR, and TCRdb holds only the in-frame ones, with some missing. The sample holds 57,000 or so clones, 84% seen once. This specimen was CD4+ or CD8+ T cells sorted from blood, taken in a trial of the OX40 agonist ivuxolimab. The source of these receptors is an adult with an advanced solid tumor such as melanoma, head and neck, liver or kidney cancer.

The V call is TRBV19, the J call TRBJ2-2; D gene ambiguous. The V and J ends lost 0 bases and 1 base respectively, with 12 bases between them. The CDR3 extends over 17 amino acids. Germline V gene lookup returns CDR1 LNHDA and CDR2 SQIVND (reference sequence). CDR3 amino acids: CASSIDYGRENTGELFF. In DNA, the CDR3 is TGTGCCAGTAGTATAGATTATGGAAGGGAGAACACCGGGGAGCTGTTTTTT.

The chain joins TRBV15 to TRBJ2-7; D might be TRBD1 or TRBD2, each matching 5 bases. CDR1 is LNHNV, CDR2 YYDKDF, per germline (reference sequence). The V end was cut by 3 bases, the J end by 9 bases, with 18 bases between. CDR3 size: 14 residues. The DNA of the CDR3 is TGTGCCACCAGCAGCAAAGGGACGGACGCTCGGCAGTACTTC. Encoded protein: CATSSKGTDARQYF.

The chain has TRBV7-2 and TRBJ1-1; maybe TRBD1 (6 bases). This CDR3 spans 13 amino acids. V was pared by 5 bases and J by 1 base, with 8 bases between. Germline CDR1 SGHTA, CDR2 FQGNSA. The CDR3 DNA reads TGTGCCAGCAGCCCCAGGGGGAACACTGAAGCTTTCTTT. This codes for CASSPRGNTEAFF.

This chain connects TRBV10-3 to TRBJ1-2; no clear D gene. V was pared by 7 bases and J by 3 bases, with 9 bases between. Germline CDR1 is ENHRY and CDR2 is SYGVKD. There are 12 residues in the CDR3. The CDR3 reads CAIMGKDYGYTF. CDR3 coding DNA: TGTGCCATCATGGGGAAGGACTATGGCTACACCTTC.

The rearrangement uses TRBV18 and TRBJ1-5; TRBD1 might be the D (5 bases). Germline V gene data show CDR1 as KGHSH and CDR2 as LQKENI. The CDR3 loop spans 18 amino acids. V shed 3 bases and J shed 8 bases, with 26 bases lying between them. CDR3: CASSPLPIRGFGWEPQHF. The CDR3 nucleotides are TGTGCCAGCTCACCCCTACCAATTCGGGGGTTCGGATGGGAGCCCCAGCATTTT.

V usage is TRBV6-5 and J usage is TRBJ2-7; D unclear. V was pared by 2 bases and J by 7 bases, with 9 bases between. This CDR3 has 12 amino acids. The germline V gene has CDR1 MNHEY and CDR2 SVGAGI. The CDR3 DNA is TGTGCCAGCAGTTACGGGGTCTTGGAGCAGTACTTC. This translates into CASSYGVLEQYF.

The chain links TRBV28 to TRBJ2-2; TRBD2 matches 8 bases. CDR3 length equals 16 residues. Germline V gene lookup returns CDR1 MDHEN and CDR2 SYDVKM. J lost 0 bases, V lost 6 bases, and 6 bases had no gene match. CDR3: CASRPRGGTNTGELFF. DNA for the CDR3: TGTGCCAGCAGACCCCGGGGGGGGACGAACACCGGGGAGCTGTTTTTT.

CDR3 DNA: TGTGCCAGCAGCTTTAGGATGGCAGGGTTTCCCACAGATACGCAGTATTTT. The encoded protein is CASSFRMAGFPTDTQYF. The chain employs TRBV5-4 and TRBJ2-3; perhaps TRBD1 as D (5 bases). CDR1 and CDR2 from the germline V gene are SGHNT and YYREEE (reference sequence). The CDR3 sequence is 17 residues long. Trimming pared 2 bases from V and 2 bases from J, leaving 18 bases between.

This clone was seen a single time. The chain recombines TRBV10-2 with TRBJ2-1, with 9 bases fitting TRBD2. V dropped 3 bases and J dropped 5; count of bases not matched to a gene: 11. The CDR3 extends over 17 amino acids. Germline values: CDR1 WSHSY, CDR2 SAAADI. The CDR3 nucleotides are TGCGCCAGCAGTGAAAGGGGCGGGGGGGCTAACCACAATGAGCAGTTCTTC. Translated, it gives CASSERGGGANHNEQFF.

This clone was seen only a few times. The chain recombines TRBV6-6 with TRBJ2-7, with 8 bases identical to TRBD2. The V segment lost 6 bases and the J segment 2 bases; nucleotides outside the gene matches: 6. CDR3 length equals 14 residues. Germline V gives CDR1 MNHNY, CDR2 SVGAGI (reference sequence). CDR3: CASRKGTRTYEQYF. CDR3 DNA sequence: TGTGCCAGCAGGAAAGGGACTAGGACCTACGAGCAGTACTTC.

The CDR3 bases are TGTGCCAGTAAGGGACCAGGGAACACTGAAGCTTTCTTT. This encodes CASKGPGNTEAFF. The rearrangement joins TRBV19 to TRBJ1-1; D might be TRBD1 (5 bases). V lost 7 bases and J lost 1, with 10 bases in between. Germline V CDR1 and CDR2: LNHDA, SQIVND (reference sequence). The length of the CDR3 is 13 residues.

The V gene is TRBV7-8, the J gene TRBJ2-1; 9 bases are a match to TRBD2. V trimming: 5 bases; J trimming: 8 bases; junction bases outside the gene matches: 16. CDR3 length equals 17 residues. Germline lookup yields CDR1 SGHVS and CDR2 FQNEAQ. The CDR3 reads CASSPNSLAGIGDEQFF. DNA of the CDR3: TGTGCCAGCAGCCCGAACAGCCTAGCGGGAATAGGGGATGAGCAGTTCTTC. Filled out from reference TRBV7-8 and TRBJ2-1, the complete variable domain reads GAGVSQSPRYKVAKRGQDVALRCDPISGHVSLFWYQQALGQGPEFLTYFQNEAQLDKSGLPSDRFFAERPEGSVSTLKIQRTQQEDSAVYLCASSPNSLAGIGDEQFFGPGTRLTVL.

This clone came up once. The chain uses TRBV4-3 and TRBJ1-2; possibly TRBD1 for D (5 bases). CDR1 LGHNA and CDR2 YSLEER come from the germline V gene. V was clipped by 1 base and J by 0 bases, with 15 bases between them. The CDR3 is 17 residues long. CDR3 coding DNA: TGCGCCAGCAGCCAAGGGCTTGGGCAGGGCACTAACTATGGCTACACCTTC. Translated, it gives CASSQGLGQGTNYGYTF.

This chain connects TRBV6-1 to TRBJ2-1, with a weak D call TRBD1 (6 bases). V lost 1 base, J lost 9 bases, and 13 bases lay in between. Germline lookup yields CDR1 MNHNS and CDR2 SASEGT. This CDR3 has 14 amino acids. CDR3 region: CASSEVYPRGEQFF. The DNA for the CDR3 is TGTGCCAGCAGTGAAGTATACCCCAGGGGTGAGCAGTTCTTC.

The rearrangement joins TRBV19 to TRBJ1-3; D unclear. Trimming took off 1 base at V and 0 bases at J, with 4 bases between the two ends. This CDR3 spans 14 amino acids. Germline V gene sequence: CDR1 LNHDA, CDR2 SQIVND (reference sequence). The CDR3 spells CASSIARSGNTIYF. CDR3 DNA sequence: TGTGCCAGTAGTATAGCCCGCTCTGGAAACACCATATATTTT.

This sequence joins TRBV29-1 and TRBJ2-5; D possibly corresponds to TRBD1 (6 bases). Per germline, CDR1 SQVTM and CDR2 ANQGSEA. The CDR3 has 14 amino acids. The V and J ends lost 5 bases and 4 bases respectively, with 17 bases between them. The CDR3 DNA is TGCAGCGTTATGCCAGGGGATCGGCCAGAGACCCAGTACTTC. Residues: CSVMPGDRPETQYF.

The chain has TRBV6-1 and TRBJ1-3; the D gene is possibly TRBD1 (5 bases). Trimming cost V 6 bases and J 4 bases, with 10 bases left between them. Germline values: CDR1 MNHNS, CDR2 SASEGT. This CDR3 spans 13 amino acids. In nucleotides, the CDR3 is TGTGCCAGCAGCTCAGGGACGGGAAACACCATATATTTT. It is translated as CASSSGTGNTIYF.

CDR3 protein: CAWSAGTDTSGANVLTF. The CDR3 bases are TGTGCCTGGAGTGCCGGGACGGATACCTCTGGGGCCAACGTCCTGACTTTC. The chain carries TRBV30 and TRBJ2-6; D is perhaps TRBD1 or TRBD2 (5 bases each). CDR3 length: 17 residues. Trimming stripped 1 base from V and 0 bases from J, with 13 bases between. The germline CDR1 and CDR2 sequences are GTSNPN and SVGIG (reference sequence).

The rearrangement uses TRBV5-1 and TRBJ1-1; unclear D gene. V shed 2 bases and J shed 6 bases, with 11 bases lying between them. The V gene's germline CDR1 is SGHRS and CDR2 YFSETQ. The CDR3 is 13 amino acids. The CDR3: CASSFGQSPEAFF. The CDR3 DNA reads TGCGCCAGCAGCTTTGGGCAGTCCCCTGAAGCTTTCTTT.

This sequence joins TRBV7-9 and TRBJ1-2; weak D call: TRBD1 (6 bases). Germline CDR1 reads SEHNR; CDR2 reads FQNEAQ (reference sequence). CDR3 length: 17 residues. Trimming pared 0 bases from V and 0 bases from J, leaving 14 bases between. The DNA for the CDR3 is TGTGCCAGCAGCTTAGCGGGGGCAGTGGGATCTAACTATGGCTACACCTTC. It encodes CASSLAGAVGSNYGYTF.

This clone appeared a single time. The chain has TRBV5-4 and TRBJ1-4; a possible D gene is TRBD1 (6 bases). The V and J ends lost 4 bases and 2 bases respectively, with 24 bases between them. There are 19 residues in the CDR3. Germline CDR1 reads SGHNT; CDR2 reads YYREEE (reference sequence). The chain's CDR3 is CASSQDETGRQSTNEKLFF. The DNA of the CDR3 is TGTGCCAGCAGCCAAGATGAGACAGGCAGGCAGTCGACTAATGAAAAACTGTTTTTT.

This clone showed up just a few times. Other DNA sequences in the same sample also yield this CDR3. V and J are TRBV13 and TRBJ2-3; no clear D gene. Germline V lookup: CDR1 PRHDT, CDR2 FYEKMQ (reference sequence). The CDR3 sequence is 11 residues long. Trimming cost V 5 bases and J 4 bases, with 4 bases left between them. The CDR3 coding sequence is TGTGCCAGCAGCATATCAGATACGCAGTATTTT. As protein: CASSISDTQYF.

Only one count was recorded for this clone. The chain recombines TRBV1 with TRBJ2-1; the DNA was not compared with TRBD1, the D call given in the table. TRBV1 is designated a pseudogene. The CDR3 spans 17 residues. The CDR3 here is CTSSHLPDSFSYNEQFF. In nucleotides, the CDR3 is TGCACCAGCAGCCACCTCCCCGACAGTTTCTCCTACAATGAGCAGTTCTTC.

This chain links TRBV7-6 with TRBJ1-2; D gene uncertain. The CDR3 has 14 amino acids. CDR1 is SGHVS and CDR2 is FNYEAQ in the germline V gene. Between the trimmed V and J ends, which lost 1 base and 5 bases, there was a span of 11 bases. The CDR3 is CASSLGPIGYGYTF. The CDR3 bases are TGTGCCAGCAGCTTAGGGCCAATCGGGTATGGCTACACCTTC.